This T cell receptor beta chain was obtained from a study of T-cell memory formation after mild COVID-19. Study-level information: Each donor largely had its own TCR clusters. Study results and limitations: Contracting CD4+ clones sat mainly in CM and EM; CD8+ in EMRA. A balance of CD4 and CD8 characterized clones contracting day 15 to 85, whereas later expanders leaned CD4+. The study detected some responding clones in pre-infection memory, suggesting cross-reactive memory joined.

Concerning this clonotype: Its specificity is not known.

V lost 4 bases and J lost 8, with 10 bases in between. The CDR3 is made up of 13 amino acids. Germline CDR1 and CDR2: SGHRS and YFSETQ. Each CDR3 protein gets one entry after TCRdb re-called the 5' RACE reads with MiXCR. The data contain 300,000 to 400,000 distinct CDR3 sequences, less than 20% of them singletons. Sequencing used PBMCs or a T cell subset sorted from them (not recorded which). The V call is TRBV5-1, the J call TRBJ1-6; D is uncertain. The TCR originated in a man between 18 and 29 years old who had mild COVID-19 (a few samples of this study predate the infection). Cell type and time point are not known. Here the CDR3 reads CASSPEWDSPLHF. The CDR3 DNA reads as TGCGCCAGCAGCCCGGAGTGGGATTCACCCCTCCACTTT. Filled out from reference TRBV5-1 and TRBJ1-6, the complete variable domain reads KAGVTQTPRYLIKTRGQQVTLSCSPISGHRSVSWYQQTPGQGLQFLFEYFSETQRNKGNFPGRFSGRQFSNSRSEMNVSTLELGDSALYLCASSPEWDSPLHFGNGTRLTVT.